The clone carrying this TCR beta chain was found once. This entry is derived from a study of technical replicates of blood from four donors. Only in-frame clones appear in the TCRdb table, and some are missing; sequencing was by immunoSEQ multiplex PCR. The table records approximately 70,000 clones, about 97% of them present only once. J gave up 5 bases and V 6 bases, and 8 bases lay outside the gene matches. From germline, CDR1 is SQVTM and CDR2 ANQGSEA. The CDR3 consists of 14 residues. The receptor's source is a human donor in good health. Sequences were obtained from T cells isolated from PBMCs. J is TRBJ1-5 and V is TRBV29-1, with 9 bases identical to TRBD1. For the CDR3, the DNA is TGCAGCGTCGGACCACAGGGGGCTGATCAGCCCCAGCATTTT. Translation gives CSVGPQGADQPQHF.